The 25 T cell receptor beta chains below all came from one sample that was sequenced in a study of T-cell memory formation after mild COVID-19. TCRdb used MiXCR to reprocess the 5' RACE reads, holding one entry per CDR3 protein. The sample consists of over 450,000 distinct CDR3 sequences, roughly 20% of them appearing once. The sequencing sample was made of PBMCs or a T cell subset sorted from them (not recorded which). The receptors derive from an adult woman who had mild COVID-19 (a few samples of this study predate the infection). Cell type and time point are not known.

This clonotype was picked up a small number of times. This chain connects TRBV5-5 to TRBJ1-1, with D hard to call. Germline lookup yields CDR1 SGHKS and CDR2 YYEKEE (reference sequence). The CDR3 runs to 14 residues. Trimming pared 1 base from V and 4 bases from J, leaving 11 bases between. In DNA form, the CDR3 reads TGTGCCAGCAGCTTGCAGGTTTCGGGCACTGAAGCTTTCTTT. Translated: CASSLQVSGTEAFF.

The rearrangement joins TRBV10-3 to TRBJ2-2; D is undetermined. The CDR3 sequence is 14 residues long. Looked up from germline, CDR1 is ENHRY and CDR2 is SYGVKD. V lost 6 bases and J 6 bases, leaving 14 bases between the germline ends. The CDR3 region has the DNA TGTGCCATCAGGCCGTCGGGTTGGGCCGGGGAGCTGTTTTTT. Translated, it gives CAIRPSGWAGELFF.

This rearrangement joins TRBV12-3 or TRBV12-4 to TRBJ2-1; 15 positions match TRBD2. The V and J ends lost 6 bases and 9 bases, in that order; junction bases with no gene match: 9. The CDR3 has 16 residues. The CDR3 DNA reads as TGTGCCAGCAGCCTAGGACTAGCGGGAGGGATTGGTGAGCAGTTCTTC. This translates into CASSLGLAGGIGEQFF.

This clonotype was observed a handful of times. V and J are TRBV5-1 and TRBJ2-3; TRBD2 aligns across 14 bases. V shed 4 bases and J 5 bases; nucleotides not matched to a gene: 3. Germline CDR1 is SGHRS and CDR2 is YFSETQ. The CDR3 has 15 amino acids. The CDR3 loop is CASSGLAGGQDTQYF. The CDR3 nucleotides are TGCGCCAGCAGCGGACTAGCGGGAGGACAAGATACGCAGTATTTT.

There are a few counts of this clonotype. The chain recombines TRBV20-1 with TRBJ1-5; possible D gene TRBD1, 6 bases. The germline CDR1 and CDR2 sequences are DFQATT and SNEGSKA (reference sequence). There are 15 residues in the CDR3. V was shortened by 3 bases and J by 1 base, with 13 bases between the two germline ends. The CDR3 is CSASRGRGSNQPQHF. The CDR3 coding sequence is TGCAGTGCTAGCCGGGGGCGCGGGAGCAATCAGCCCCAGCATTTT.

This clonotype was observed a few times. The chain couples TRBV2 to TRBJ1-2, with 7 bases fitting TRBD1. Per the germline V gene, CDR1 is SNHLY and CDR2 is FYNNEI. V lost 9 bases to trimming and J lost 0 bases; unmatched junction nucleotides: 7. This CDR3 contains 14 residues. The CDR3 bases are TGTGCCAGTACCATACAGGGGTCTAACTATGGCTACACCTTC. It yields the protein CASTIQGSNYGYTF.

This clonotype has more than one count but fewer than ten. V and J are TRBV25-1 and TRBJ2-1; 10 nucleotides line up with TRBD1. V trimming: 4 bases; J trimming: 12 bases; junction bases outside the gene matches: 12. Germline V lookup: CDR1 MGHDK, CDR2 SYGVNS. The CDR3 contains 15 residues. The CDR3, as DNA: TGTGCCAGCAGTGTCCCGGGACAGGGGTGGTTAGGGCAGTTCTTC. Translating it yields CASSVPGQGWLGQFF.

This clonotype was counted only a few times. The V gene is TRBV5-1, the J gene TRBJ2-7; a weak D match, TRBD1 (5 bases). Germline CDR1 is SGHRS and CDR2 is YFSETQ. The germline V and J ends were trimmed by 1 base and 0 bases, with 8 bases remaining between them. The CDR3 is 14 residues long. CDR3 loop: CASSLYRNSYEQYF. The CDR3 DNA sequence: TGCGCCAGCAGCTTGTACAGGAACTCCTACGAGCAGTACTTC. Variable domain in full (rest from reference TRBV5-1 and TRBJ2-7): KAGVTQTPRYLIKTRGQQVTLSCSPISGHRSVSWYQQTPGQGLQFLFEYFSETQRNKGNFPGRFSGRQFSNSRSEMNVSTLELGDSALYLCASSLYRNSYEQYFGPGTRLTVT.

The chain is built from TRBV9 and TRBJ1-3, with D possibly being TRBD1 (5 bases). Germline loops: CDR1 SGDLS, CDR2 YYNGEE. The CDR3 covers 15 residues. V lost 3 bases, J lost 0 bases, and 10 bases lay in between. CDR3: CASSGDGFSGNTIYF. The CDR3 coding sequence is TGTGCCAGCAGCGGGGACGGATTCTCTGGAAACACCATATATTTT.

The J gene is TRBJ1-1, the V gene TRBV7-9, with a tentative D call TRBD1 (6 bases). CDR1 and CDR2 from the germline V gene are SEHNR and FQNEAQ (reference sequence). V dropped 1 base and J dropped 6 bases, with 15 bases sitting between them. The CDR3 covers 15 residues. As DNA, the CDR3 is TGTGCCAGCAGCTTAGGCGGGGGCCCGGGCTCTGAAGCTTTCTTT. It encodes CASSLGGGPGSEAFF.

The V call is TRBV25-1, the J call TRBJ1-1; 8 nucleotides agree with TRBD1. Unmatched junction bases numbered 7, after V lost 4 bases and J lost 0 bases. Per germline, CDR1 MGHDK and CDR2 SYGVNS. The CDR3 covers 16 residues. The CDR3 region has the DNA TGTGCCAGCAGTGTAACAGGGGGACAGGTGAACACTGAAGCTTTCTTT. Translated, it gives CASSVTGGQVNTEAFF.

There are a few counts of this clonotype. The rearrangement uses TRBV7-2 and TRBJ2-3; 9 bases line up with TRBD2. The germline CDR1 and CDR2 sequences are SGHTA and FQGNSA. The CDR3 length is 16 residues. J lost 4 bases, V lost 7 bases, and 12 bases had no gene match. DNA of the CDR3: TGTGCCAGCACCTGGTCTAGCGGGATTGATGCAGATACGCAGTATTTT. It yields the protein CASTWSSGIDADTQYF.

V usage is TRBV6-5 and J usage is TRBJ2-7, with TRBD2 matching 11 bases. CDR1 MNHEY and CDR2 SVGAGI come from the germline V gene. This CDR3 is built from 15 residues. V shed 7 bases, J shed 6 bases, and the junction held 11 bases outside the gene matches. The CDR3 reads CASTSRTSGRSEQYF. CDR3 sequence (DNA): TGTGCCAGCACCTCCCGTACTAGCGGGAGAAGCGAGCAGTACTTC.

There are a few counts of this clonotype. The CDR3 region is CATSDIRDEYIQYF. The DNA of the CDR3 is TGTGCCACCAGTGATATCCGGGACGAGTACATTCAGTACTTC. The chain employs TRBV24-1 and TRBJ2-4; the D gene could be TRBD1 or TRBD2 (5 bases each). CDR1 KGHDR and CDR2 SFDVKD come from the germline V gene. This CDR3 has 14 residues. Deletions cut 3 bases from V and 8 bases from J, with 13 bases between.

This sequence joins TRBV24-1 and TRBJ2-1; D is perhaps TRBD2 (10 bases). Germline CDR1 KGHDR, CDR2 SFDVKD. The CDR3 runs to 19 residues. V lost 3 bases, J lost 6 bases, and 26 bases lay in between. In DNA form, the CDR3 reads TGTGCCACCAGTGATCAACAGGGGGCGAGCGGGAGGGCCATCAATGAGCAGTTCTTC. Its translation: CATSDQQGASGRAINEQFF.

In its sample, this clonotype was seen a few times. V gene TRBV4-2 combines with J gene TRBJ2-1; TRBD2 aligns across 11 bases. Germline lookup yields CDR1 LGHNA and CDR2 YNFKEQ. The V and J ends lost 4 bases and 6 bases, in that order; junction bases with no gene match: 11. The CDR3 extends over 17 amino acids. The CDR3 bases are TGTGCCAGCAGCCGAATAGAGCCGGGACTAGCGGCCAATGAGCAGTTCTTC. This gives the protein CASSRIEPGLAANEQFF.

In this sample, this clonotype turned up a few times. V and J are TRBV20-1 and TRBJ2-7, with D perhaps TRBD1 or TRBD2 (5 bases each). V lost 4 bases and J 10 bases, leaving 14 bases between the germline ends. CDR1 and CDR2 from the germline V gene are DFQATT and SNEGSKA (reference sequence). The CDR3 is 11 residues long. The CDR3: CSANWDGHQYF. Written as DNA, the CDR3 is TGCAGTGCTAACTGGGACGGCCATCAGTACTTC.

This chain connects TRBV7-3 to TRBJ2-1; 10 bases map to TRBD2. This CDR3 comprises 15 residues. The ends lost 5 bases at V and 5 bases at J; junction bases unmatched: 6. Germline CDR1 SGHTA, CDR2 FQGTGA. The CDR3 nucleotides read TGTGCCAGCAGCCAAACTAGCGGGAAGAACAATGAGCAGTTCTTC. It encodes CASSQTSGKNNEQFF.

The rearrangement uses TRBV29-1 and TRBJ2-7, with TRBD1 matching over 11 bases. V shed 6 bases and J 4 bases; nucleotides not matched to a gene: 8. The CDR3 contains 14 residues. The germline V gene has CDR1 SQVTM and CDR2 ANQGSEA. CDR3 nucleotides: TGCAGCGTCTCGGGACAGGGGGTAGTATACGAGCAGTACTTC. Protein sequence: CSVSGQGVVYEQYF.

The CDR3 protein is CATSEGGLVTNEQFF. CDR3 DNA sequence: TGTGCCACCAGTGAGGGAGGACTAGTCACAAATGAGCAGTTCTTC. The gene calls are TRBV24-1 and TRBJ2-1; 7 bases are a match to TRBD2. The germline V gene has CDR1 KGHDR and CDR2 SFDVKD. This CDR3 region has 15 residues. Trimming cost V 4 bases and J 7 bases; bases outside gene matches: 9.

This clonotype has only a few counts. The chain links TRBV12-3 or TRBV12-4 to TRBJ1-2; no reliable D call. This CDR3 contains 12 residues. The V and J ends lost 5 bases and 5 bases respectively, with 9 bases between them. This chain's CDR3 is CASSQAAYGYTF. The CDR3 DNA follows: TGTGCCAGCAGTCAGGCGGCGTATGGCTACACCTTC.

V usage is TRBV4-1 and J usage is TRBJ1-5; D is undetermined. The germline V gene encodes CDR1 MGHRA and CDR2 YSYEKL. The CDR3 sequence is 13 residues long. V lost 1 base and J 4 bases, leaving 5 bases between the germline ends. The CDR3 DNA follows: TGCGCCAGCAGCCAAGCACAGAATCAGCCCCAGCATTTT. Amino acid sequence: CASSQAQNQPQHF.

This clonotype was seen more than once but under ten times. The chain couples TRBV30 to TRBJ2-7, with 12 bases that match TRBD2. This CDR3 is 13 amino acids long. Germline V gene data show CDR1 as GTSNPN and CDR2 as SVGIG (reference sequence). Unmatched junction bases numbered 0, after V lost 5 bases and J lost 1 base. CDR3 loop: CAWGLAGSYEQYF. The DNA of the CDR3 is TGTGCCTGGGGACTAGCGGGGTCCTACGAGCAGTACTTC.

DNA for the CDR3: TGTGCCAGCAGCCAAGTACTGGGGGAACGAATGGCCTCCTACGAGCAGTACTTC. It is translated as CASSQVLGERMASYEQYF. J is TRBJ2-7 and V is TRBV4-2; D may match TRBD1 or TRBD2 (5 bases each). The CDR3 is made up of 18 amino acids. Between the trimmed V and J ends, which lost 1 base and 0 bases, there was a span of 19 bases. Germline values: CDR1 LGHNA, CDR2 YNFKEQ.

V and J are TRBV2 and TRBJ2-7, with a weak D call TRBD2 (6 bases). V lost 3 bases to trimming and J lost 7 bases, with 19 bases between them. The germline V gene encodes CDR1 SNHLY and CDR2 FYNNEI. This CDR3 is built from 15 residues. The CDR3 spells CASSDQEGPLIEQYF. The CDR3 region has the DNA TGTGCCAGCAGTGACCAGGAGGGGCCCCTTATAGAGCAGTACTTC.